These 5 T cell receptor beta chains originate from one sample sequenced in a study of T cells in tuberculosis. The table came from immunoSEQ multiplex PCR; TCRdb's copy has only in-frame clones and leaves some out. The data show about 35,000 clones, roughly 87% seen once. The time point denotes: new active TB diagnosis, blood taken before or within 7 days of starting treatment. The input for sequencing was PBMCs, taken at tuberculosis diagnosis. The receptors derive from an adult with tuberculosis.

The J gene is TRBJ1-2, the V gene TRBV7-2, with 9 bases aligning to TRBD1. Germline V gene lookup returns CDR1 SGHTA and CDR2 FQGNSA. V was pared by 5 bases and J by 7 bases, with 11 bases of the junction left unmatched. This CDR3 comprises 15 residues. The CDR3 sequence is CASSRPGTGNVGYTF. The CDR3 nucleotides read TGTGCCAGCAGCCGTCCCGGGACAGGGAATGTTGGCTACACCTTC.

This chain joins TRBV19 and TRBJ2-5; D may be TRBD2 (5 bases). V lost 4 bases, J lost 2 bases, and 8 bases lay in between. Germline V CDR1 and CDR2: LNHDA, SQIVND (reference sequence). The CDR3 length is 13 residues. The CDR3 DNA sequence: TGTGCCAGTAGTAATCAGCGGCAAGAGACCCAGTACTTC. It encodes CASSNQRQETQYF.

The chain joins TRBV10-1 to TRBJ2-7, with a weak D call TRBD1 (6 bases). The CDR3 contains 15 residues. Trimming stripped 0 bases from V and 4 bases from J, with 13 bases between. Per the germline V gene, CDR1 is WNHNN and CDR2 is SYGVQD (reference sequence). The CDR3 region has the DNA TGCGCCAGCAGTGAGTCAAGGGGGTTTGGGTACGAGCAGTACTTC. This encodes CASSESRGFGYEQYF.

This rearrangement joins TRBV30 to TRBJ2-2; weak D call: TRBD2 (7 bases). The V gene's germline CDR1 is GTSNPN and CDR2 SVGIG (reference sequence). The CDR3 is 13 amino acids. The ends were cut back, 7 bases at V and 5 bases at J, with 14 bases in the middle. The CDR3 loop is CASARGGTGELFF. In DNA form, the CDR3 reads TGTGCCTCGGCAAGGGGGGGGACCGGGGAGCTGTTTTTT. Supplemented by reference TRBV30 and TRBJ2-2, the full variable domain reads SQTIHQWPATLVQPVGSPLSLECTVEGTSNPNLYWYRQAAGRGLQLLFYSVGIGQISSEVPQNLSASRPQDRQFILSSKKLLLSDSGFYLCASARGGTGELFFGEGSRLTVL.

This chain joins TRBV6-5 and TRBJ1-1; 8 bases fit TRBD1. The germline V gene has CDR1 MNHEY and CDR2 SVGAGI. The trim removed 3 bases at V and 2 bases at J, leaving 8 bases unmatched. This CDR3 has 16 amino acids. CDR3: CASSYGQGGSNTEAFF. CDR3 DNA: TGTGCCAGCAGTTATGGACAGGGTGGATCCAACACTGAAGCTTTCTTT.